The sequence of this T cell receptor beta chain was determined in a study of cytomegalovirus exposure and HLA in healthy donors. Study results and limitations: In vitro experiments confirmed that a few CMV-associated chains were specific for CMV antigens. Altogether, 150 or so TCR beta chains were recorded as cytomegalovirus-associated. The dataset shows that most TCR sequences were rare, while some public TCRs occurred in many donors.

Of note for this clone: Its antigen is unknown.

Assay: immunoSEQ multiplex PCR; the TCRdb copy retains only in-frame clones and omits some. The sample holds under 200,000 clones, 91% seen once. The specimen sequenced was PBMCs. This TCR came from a woman between 18 and 29 years old in good health and CMV-seropositive.

The CDR3 bases are TGTGCCAGCTCACTCCGGGAGCACCCCGATAGACGCACAGATACGCAGTATTTT. Protein: CASSLREHPDRRTDTQYF. J is TRBJ2-3 and V is TRBV18, with D possibly being TRBD2 (6 bases). This CDR3 comprises 18 residues. Between the trimmed V and J ends, which lost 4 bases and 1 base, there was a span of 21 bases. Germline V lookup: CDR1 KGHSH, CDR2 LQKENI.